Presented here are 16 T cell receptor beta chains from one specimen sequenced in a study of shared clonotypes between healthy human individuals. Using immunoSEQ multiplex PCR, the repertoire was profiled, and TCRdb retains in-frame clones only, with some absent. The sample shows 550,000 to 700,000 clones, 60% to 75% of them seen only once. The sequencing input was memory CD4+ T cells sorted from blood. Described subset: CD45RA-negative fraction. These receptors were obtained from a woman between 25 and 40 years old in good health.

V gene TRBV5-8 combines with J gene TRBJ2-1, with D perhaps TRBD2 (6 bases). V was pared by 6 bases and J by 3 bases, with 16 bases between. Germline lookup yields CDR1 SGHTS and CDR2 YDEGEE. The CDR3 has 15 amino acids. Written as DNA, the CDR3 is TGTGCCAGCACGGCAGGGCGGGGCGGCTACAATGAGCAGTTCTTC. It is translated as CASTAGRGGYNEQFF.

This chain uses TRBV7-5 with TRBJ1-2; the table calls TRBD1, which could not be checked here. TRBV7-5 corresponds to a pseudogene. This CDR3 spans 16 amino acids. In DNA form, the CDR3 reads TGTGTCAGAAGCTTAGGGGACAGGGTTCCGGAGCATGGCTACACCTTC. It is translated as CVRSLGDRVPEHGYTF.

The chain combines TRBV7-9 with TRBJ2-3; D gene ambiguous. V lost 5 bases to trimming and J lost 4 bases, with 10 bases between them. Germline values: CDR1 SEHNR, CDR2 FQNEAQ (reference sequence). This CDR3 is built from 13 residues. Here the CDR3 reads CASSLDLPDTQYF. For the CDR3, the DNA is TGTGCCAGCAGCCTCGATCTTCCAGATACGCAGTATTTT.

CDR3 DNA sequence: TGTGCCAGCAGCCCCCCGAACGACCGGGGACGCGCTTTCTTT. This encodes CASSPPNDRGRAFF. The chain is built from TRBV5-4 and TRBJ1-1; TRBD1 might be the D (5 bases). This CDR3 region has 14 residues. V was pared by 4 bases and J by 11 bases, with 21 bases between. Germline lookup yields CDR1 SGHNT and CDR2 YYREEE (reference sequence).

The rearrangement uses TRBV7-7 and TRBJ2-1; possible D gene TRBD1, 6 bases. Germline CDR1 SSHAT, CDR2 FNYEAQ (reference sequence). Trimming removed 5 bases at V and 0 bases at J, with 11 bases between. CDR3 length: 15 amino acids. The CDR3 DNA is TGTGCCAGCAGCCCAGACAGGAGCTCCTACAATGAGCAGTTCTTC. It is translated as CASSPDRSSYNEQFF.

The gene calls are TRBV28 and TRBJ2-7; D unresolved. Trimming removed 2 bases from V and 5 bases from J, with 13 bases in between. Germline loops: CDR1 MDHEN, CDR2 SYDVKM. This CDR3 has 14 amino acids. The CDR3 spells CASSLGGIGNEQYF. DNA of the CDR3: TGTGCCAGCAGTTTAGGCGGCATTGGGAACGAGCAGTACTTC.

J is TRBJ2-1 and V is TRBV6-5, with D unresolved. The CDR3 consists of 16 residues. Germline CDR1 and CDR2: MNHEY and SVGAGI. V was pared by 0 bases and J by 0 bases, with 9 bases between. As DNA, the CDR3 is TGTGCCAGCAGTTACTCGGGTTTAAGCTCCTACAATGAGCAGTTCTTC. This gives the protein CASSYSGLSSYNEQFF.

The chain employs TRBV9 and TRBJ2-3; TRBD1 might be the D (5 bases). Between the trimmed V and J ends, which lost 4 bases and 3 bases, there was a span of 21 bases. The germline V gene has CDR1 SGDLS and CDR2 YYNGEE. This CDR3 region has 17 residues. The DNA for the CDR3 is TGTGCCAGCAGCCCCATCTCGGGCAGGGAAGGGACAGATACGCAGTATTTT. Translated: CASSPISGREGTDTQYF.

This clone was recorded many times. The V and J genes are TRBV5-4 and TRBJ1-5; the match to TRBD1 covers 9 bases. The CDR3 is 15 amino acids. The germline V gene encodes CDR1 SGHNT and CDR2 YYREEE (reference sequence). J gave up 4 bases and V 3 bases, and 5 bases lay outside the gene matches. DNA of the CDR3: TGTGCCAGCAGCTACGGGACAGGGAGAAATCAGCCCCAGCATTTT. Protein sequence: CASSYGTGRNQPQHF.

In nucleotides, the CDR3 is TGTGCCAGCAGCCAAGATCTCCTCTACGAGCAGTACTTC. Translating it yields CASSQDLLYEQYF. This rearrangement joins TRBV4-2 to TRBJ2-7, with no clear D. The germline V and J ends were trimmed by 0 bases and 3 bases, with 6 bases remaining between them. Germline values: CDR1 LGHNA, CDR2 YNFKEQ. CDR3 length equals 13 residues.

The rearrangement links TRBV7-2 to TRBJ2-1; 7 nucleotides line up with TRBD2. This CDR3 has 18 residues. Germline V CDR1 and CDR2: SGHTA, FQGNSA. J was trimmed by 0 bases and V by 1 base; bases with no gene match: 9. The CDR3 sequence: CASSLGSSGPFSYNEQFF. The CDR3 DNA is TGTGCCAGCAGCTTAGGATCTAGCGGACCTTTCTCCTACAATGAGCAGTTCTTC.

The chain uses TRBV28 and TRBJ1-2; no clear D gene. The germline gives CDR1 MDHEN, CDR2 SYDVKM. The V and J ends lost 6 bases and 0 bases respectively, with 5 bases between them. CDR3 length: 12 residues. CDR3 region: CASREANYGYTF. CDR3 DNA sequence: TGTGCCAGCAGAGAAGCTAACTATGGCTACACCTTC.

The chain employs TRBV5-1 and TRBJ2-1, with D uncertain. V was shortened by 0 bases and J by 3 bases, with 7 bases between the two germline ends. CDR1 SGHRS and CDR2 YFSETQ come from the germline V gene. CDR3 length: 14 amino acids. The DNA for the CDR3 is TGCGCCAGCAGCTTGGAGGGTATCTACAATGAGCAGTTCTTC. The encoded protein is CASSLEGIYNEQFF. The entire variable domain, with the rest obtained from reference TRBV5-1 and TRBJ2-1, is as follows: KAGVTQTPRYLIKTRGQQVTLSCSPISGHRSVSWYQQTPGQGLQFLFEYFSETQRNKGNFPGRFSGRQFSNSRSEMNVSTLELGDSALYLCASSLEGIYNEQFFGPGTRLTVL.

The chain links TRBV29-1 to TRBJ1-5; 8 bases are a match to TRBD1. J lost 3 bases, V lost 5 bases, and 9 bases had no gene match. The CDR3 length is 15 residues. The germline V gene encodes CDR1 SQVTM and CDR2 ANQGSEA. The CDR3 protein is CSVWTGSDLNQPQHF. CDR3 DNA: TGCAGCGTTTGGACAGGGAGCGACCTCAATCAGCCCCAGCATTTT.

This clone was counted once. Germline and junction disagree at one end, which may indicate a read error. This chain joins TRBV10-2 and TRBJ1-1, with 10 bases matching TRBD1. Germline V gene lookup returns CDR1 WSHSY and CDR2 SAAADI. This CDR3 has 13 residues. The CDR3 protein is CASSELRTGGTLF. For the CDR3, the DNA is TGCGCCAGCAGTGAGTTGCGGACAGGGGGGACTCTCTTT.

V gene TRBV14 combines with J gene TRBJ2-3; TRBD2 aligns across 7 bases. The CDR3 is 14 amino acids. The V segment lost 6 bases and the J segment 6 bases; nucleotides outside the gene matches: 9. Germline V CDR1 and CDR2: SGHDN, FVKESK. CDR3 loop: CASSRSGARDTQYF. The CDR3 nucleotides read TGTGCCAGCAGTCGGAGCGGGGCTCGGGATACGCAGTATTTT. Looking up the rest from reference TRBV14 and TRBJ2-3 gives the full variable domain: EAGVTQFPSHSVIEKGQTVTLRCDPISGHDNLYWYRRVMGKEIKFLLHFVKESKQDESGMPNNRFLAERTGGTYSTLKVQPAELEDSGVYFCASSRSGARDTQYFGPGTRLTVL.